The subject of this entry is one T cell receptor (beta chain). Its specificity is unknown. As originally analysed: Junction-only sequences without quality scores came from ImmunoSEQ, so filtering differed. This table comes from immunoSEQ multiplex PCR, and its TCRdb copy is limited to in-frame clones, with some not included. The DNA was the basis for D and trimming; V, J and clone size are from that table. Here the sample spans about 1.5 million clones, approximately 98% being singletons. CDR3 length: 13 residues. The ends were cut back, 1 base at V and 7 bases at J, with 11 bases in the middle. Per germline, CDR1 LNHDA and CDR2 SQIVND (reference sequence). These data belong to a study of shared clonotypes between healthy human individuals. Findings of the study overall: Sequencing depth was a factor that was expected to affect clonotype sharing among donors.

Sequencing was performed on naive CD4+ T cells sorted from blood. Subset reported: CD45RA+ positively selected. The chain combines TRBV19 with TRBJ2-7; D gene unclear. The clonotype comes from a man aged 30 to 39 in good health. CDR3 bases: TGTGCCAGTAGTATAGTCCTCTCAGGTGAGCAGTACTTC. Its translation: CASSIVLSGEQYF.